The rows below give T cell receptor beta chains drawn from one sample of a study of blood T cell repertoires in COVID-19. Profiled with immunoSEQ multiplex PCR; TCRdb holds only in-frame clones, not every one. The top ten hold over 2% of the sample, which has around 250,000 clones, about nine tenths seen once. Sequences were obtained from peripheral blood. These receptor sequences come from a man aged 25-45 years who had recovered from COVID-19. CDR3s include the opening cysteine and the closing phenylalanine or tryptophan. D genes are given only for firm matches. A clone size is listed for some rows: how often the clone was seen (once, few, many), or a class if it is expanded.

d_call: NA; v_call: TRBV21-1; j_call: TRBJ2-1; clone_size: NA; cdr3_aa: CASSKVPSGTSYNEQFF; cdr3_nt: TGTGCCAGCAGCAAAGTGCCTAGCGGGACCTCCTACAATGAGCAGTTCTTC
d_call: TRBD2; v_call: TRBV27; j_call: TRBJ2-3; clone_size: NA; cdr3_aa: CASTPGGSTDTQYF; cdr3_nt: TGTGCCAGCACCCCGGGGGGTAGCACAGATACGCAGTATTTT
d_call: NA; v_call: TRBV21-1; j_call: TRBJ1-2; clone_size: NA; cdr3_aa: CASMAGRGTGTGNYGYTF; cdr3_nt: TGTGCCAGCATGGCCGGGAGGGGCACCGGGACAGGGAACTATGGCTACACCTTC
d_call: TRBD2; v_call: TRBV4-1; j_call: TRBJ2-3; clone_size: once; cdr3_aa: CASSHRLAGEQYF; cdr3_nt: TGCGCCAGCAGCCACAGACTAGCGGGGGAGCAGTATTTT
d_call: TRBD2; v_call: TRBV10-1; j_call: TRBJ2-4; clone_size: few; cdr3_aa: CASSDGLANIQYF; cdr3_nt: TGCGCCAGCAGTGATGGACTAGCCAACATTCAGTACTTC
d_call: NA; v_call: TRBV4-1; j_call: TRBJ2-2; clone_size: NA; cdr3_aa: CASSQVGGWTGELFF; cdr3_nt: TGCGCCAGCAGCCAAGTAGGAGGGTGGACCGGGGAGCTGTTTTTT
d_call: NA; v_call: TRBV11-2; j_call: TRBJ1-2; clone_size: NA; cdr3_aa: CASSLSSSPQFGYGYTF; cdr3_nt: TGTGCCAGCAGCCTCAGTTCTAGCCCTCAATTTGGCTATGGCTACACCTTC
d_call: TRBD1; v_call: TRBV19; j_call: TRBJ1-3; clone_size: once; cdr3_aa: CASSTRQGTGNTIYF; cdr3_nt: TGTGCCAGTAGTACCCGACAGGGGACGGGAAACACCATATATTTT
d_call: TRBD1; v_call: TRBV5-1; j_call: TRBJ1-2; clone_size: many; cdr3_aa: CASSLYDRDPYGYTF; cdr3_nt: TGCGCCAGCAGCTTGTATGACAGGGACCCCTATGGCTACACCTTC
d_call: NA; v_call: TRBV19; j_call: TRBJ2-5; clone_size: NA; cdr3_aa: CASSIYLGAYETQYF; cdr3_nt: TGTGCCAGTAGTATATATCTGGGGGCTTACGAGACCCAGTACTTC
d_call: NA; v_call: TRBV5-1; j_call: TRBJ2-7; clone_size: NA; cdr3_aa: CASRLDSYSYEQYF; cdr3_nt: TGCGCCAGCAGACTCGACAGTTATTCCTACGAGCAGTACTTC
d_call: NA; v_call: TRBV21-1; j_call: TRBJ2-5; clone_size: once; cdr3_aa: CASSKALGSGVSVKTQYF; cdr3_nt: TGTGCCAGCAGCAAAGCGCTGGGGAGCGGGGTGTCGGTAAAGACCCAGTACTTC
d_call: TRBD2; v_call: TRBV5-1; j_call: TRBJ2-1; clone_size: many; cdr3_aa: CASNLAGYNEQFF; cdr3_nt: TGCGCCAGCAATCTAGCGGGATATAATGAGCAGTTCTTC
d_call: NA; v_call: TRBV11-2; j_call: TRBJ2-7; clone_size: NA; cdr3_aa: CASSLVTASYEQYF; cdr3_nt: TGTGCCAGCAGCTTAGTAACAGCTTCCTACGAGCAGTACTTC
d_call: NA; v_call: TRBV6-5; j_call: TRBJ1-1; clone_size: NA; cdr3_aa: CASSYKGLTANTEAFF; cdr3_nt: TGTGCCAGCAGTTACAAGGGCCTGACAGCGAACACTGAAGCTTTCTTT
d_call: TRBD1; v_call: TRBV7-6; j_call: TRBJ2-6; clone_size: NA; cdr3_aa: CASSQPPGQGLSGANVLTF; cdr3_nt: TGTGCCAGCAGCCAACCTCCGGGACAGGGATTATCTGGGGCCAACGTCCTGACTTTC
d_call: NA; v_call: TRBV4-1; j_call: TRBJ1-5; clone_size: NA; cdr3_aa: CASSQDIAGGYSNQPQHF; cdr3_nt: TGCGCCAGCAGCCAAGATATCGCCGGGGGGTATAGCAATCAGCCCCAGCATTTT
d_call: TRBD2; v_call: TRBV19; j_call: TRBJ2-3; clone_size: NA; cdr3_aa: CASSARLSGGAGTQYF; cdr3_nt: TGTGCCAGTAGTGCCCGACTAAGCGGGGGGGCAGGTACGCAGTATTTT
d_call: NA; v_call: TRBV10-3; j_call: TRBJ2-2; clone_size: NA; cdr3_aa: CAISELGDTGELFF; cdr3_nt: TGTGCCATCAGTGAATTAGGGGACACCGGGGAGCTGTTTTTT
d_call: TRBD2; v_call: TRBV5-4; j_call: TRBJ2-5; clone_size: NA; cdr3_aa: CASSLGNTVLAGGKETQYF; cdr3_nt: TGTGCCAGCAGCTTGGGGAATACTGTACTAGCGGGGGGGAAAGAGACCCAGTACTTC
d_call: TRBD2; v_call: TRBV6-6; j_call: TRBJ2-7; clone_size: NA; cdr3_aa: CASSRPLAGGPILHEQYF; cdr3_nt: TGTGCCAGCAGTCGTCCTTTAGCGGGGGGGCCGATTCTCCACGAGCAGTACTTC
d_call: NA; v_call: TRBV19; j_call: TRBJ1-1; clone_size: NA; cdr3_aa: CASSIGREGSTEAFF; cdr3_nt: TGTGCCAGTAGTATTGGGAGGGAAGGCTCGACTGAAGCTTTCTTT
d_call: TRBD2; v_call: TRBV7-2; j_call: TRBJ2-3; clone_size: NA; cdr3_aa: CASGDSGGPSDTQYF; cdr3_nt: TGTGCCAGCGGGGATAGCGGGGGGCCCTCAGATACGCAGTATTTT
d_call: TRBD1; v_call: TRBV13; j_call: TRBJ2-2; clone_size: NA; cdr3_aa: CASSLLFRDSTGELFF; cdr3_nt: TGTGCCAGCAGCTTACTCTTCCGGGACAGCACCGGGGAGCTGTTTTTT
d_call: NA; v_call: TRBV10-1; j_call: TRBJ2-3; clone_size: NA; cdr3_aa: CASSVMHSTGRDTQYF; cdr3_nt: TGCGCCAGCAGTGTGATGCATAGCACGGGAAGAGATACGCAGTATTTT
d_call: TRBD1; v_call: TRBV10-3; j_call: TRBJ1-3; clone_size: NA; cdr3_aa: CAISESPDRGTSGNTIYF; cdr3_nt: TGTGCCATCAGTGAGTCACCCGACAGGGGGACCTCTGGAAACACCATATATTTT
d_call: TRBD2; v_call: TRBV25-1; j_call: TRBJ2-1; clone_size: NA; cdr3_aa: CASSERAGGRNEQFF; cdr3_nt: TGTGCCAGCAGTGAACGAGCGGGGGGCCGGAATGAGCAGTTCTTC
d_call: TRBD1; v_call: TRBV10-1; j_call: TRBJ1-1; clone_size: few; cdr3_aa: CASSPGTGGTEAFF; cdr3_nt: TGCGCCAGCAGCCCCGGGACAGGTGGCACTGAAGCTTTCTTT
d_call: NA; v_call: TRBV13; j_call: TRBJ2-4; clone_size: NA; cdr3_aa: CASSYPGGPKNIQYF; cdr3_nt: TGTGCCAGCAGCTATCCCGGGGGGCCCAAAAACATTCAGTACTTC